Reported below is one T cell receptor (beta chain). The assay was immunoSEQ multiplex PCR, and TCRdb's table has in-frame clones only and misses some. There are some 80,000 clones in the sample; approximately 97% occur only once, and about 0.3% lies in the top ten. This entry is derived from a study of technical replicates of blood from a handful of donors. Germline V gene data show CDR1 as LNHDA and CDR2 as SQIVND (reference sequence). The CDR3 is 18 residues long. V lost 4 bases to trimming and J lost 2 bases, with 20 bases between them. The gene calls are TRBV19 and TRBJ2-2, with a tentative D call TRBD1 (6 bases). Sequencing used T cells isolated from PBMCs. The source of this sequence is a human donor in good health. CDR3 in DNA: TGTGCCAGTAGTACCCCCCCTAACGGGACACCTAACACCGGGGAGCTGTTTTTT. Its protein is CASSTPPNGTPNTGELFF.